The present entry profiles one T cell receptor beta chain with its context. The data derive from a study of tumor-infiltrating lymphocytes in localized non-small cell lung cancer. The data were produced by immunoSEQ multiplex PCR, yet TCRdb's version contains in-frame clones alone and is incomplete. The table has roughly 8,500 clones, roughly two thirds seen once. V was shortened by 5 bases and J by 7 bases, with 13 bases between the two germline ends. The germline CDR1 and CDR2 sequences are MNHEY and SMNVEV (reference sequence). The CDR3 consists of 13 residues. The sequence derives from a human donor with non-small cell lung cancer. Sequences were obtained from uninvolved lung tissue not adjacent to the tumor. The chain carries TRBV27 and TRBJ2-3; a possible D gene is TRBD2 (6 bases). The CDR3 loop reads CASSRGLPHTQYF. As DNA, the CDR3 is TGTGCCAGCAGTCGGGGACTGCCCCATACGCAGTATTTT.